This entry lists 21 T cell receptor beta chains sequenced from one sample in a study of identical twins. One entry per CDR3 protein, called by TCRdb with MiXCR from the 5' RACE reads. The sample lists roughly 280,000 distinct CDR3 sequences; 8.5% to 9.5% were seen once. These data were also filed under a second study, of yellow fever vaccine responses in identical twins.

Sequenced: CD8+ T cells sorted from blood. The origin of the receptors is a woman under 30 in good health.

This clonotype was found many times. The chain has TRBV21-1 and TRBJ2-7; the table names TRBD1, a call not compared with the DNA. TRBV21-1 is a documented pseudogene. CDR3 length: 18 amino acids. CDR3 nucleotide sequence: TGTGCCAGCAGCAAAGCGGGGACAGGTTCTTCCCCGCGCTACGAGCAGTACTTC. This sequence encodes CASSKAGTGSSPRYEQYF.

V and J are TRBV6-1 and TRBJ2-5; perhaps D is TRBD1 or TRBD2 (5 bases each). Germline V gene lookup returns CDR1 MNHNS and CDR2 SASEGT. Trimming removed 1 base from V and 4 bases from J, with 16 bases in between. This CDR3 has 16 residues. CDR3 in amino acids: CASSEDMGVLPETQYF. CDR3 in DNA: TGTGCCAGCAGTGAAGATATGGGGGTTCTTCCAGAGACCCAGTACTTC.

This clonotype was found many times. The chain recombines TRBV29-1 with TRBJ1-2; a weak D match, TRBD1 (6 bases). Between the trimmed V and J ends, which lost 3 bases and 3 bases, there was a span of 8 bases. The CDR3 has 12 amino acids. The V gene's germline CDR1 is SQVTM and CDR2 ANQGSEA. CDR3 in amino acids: CSVEGGDYGYTF. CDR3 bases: TGCAGCGTTGAGGGGGGCGACTATGGCTACACCTTC. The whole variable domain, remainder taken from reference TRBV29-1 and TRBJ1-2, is SAVISQKPSRDICQRGTSLTIQCQVDSQVTMMFWYRQQPGQSLTLIATANQGSEATYESGFVIDKFPISRPNLTFSTLTVSNMSPEDSSIYLCSVEGGDYGYTFGSGTRLTVV.

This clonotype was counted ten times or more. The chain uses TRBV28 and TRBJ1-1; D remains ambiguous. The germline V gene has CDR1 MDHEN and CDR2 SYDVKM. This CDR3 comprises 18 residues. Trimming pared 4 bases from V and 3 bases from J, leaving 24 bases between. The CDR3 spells CASSSVDNTVFLDTEAFF. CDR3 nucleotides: TGTGCCAGCAGTTCGGTCGACAATACCGTTTTTTTGGACACTGAAGCTTTCTTT.

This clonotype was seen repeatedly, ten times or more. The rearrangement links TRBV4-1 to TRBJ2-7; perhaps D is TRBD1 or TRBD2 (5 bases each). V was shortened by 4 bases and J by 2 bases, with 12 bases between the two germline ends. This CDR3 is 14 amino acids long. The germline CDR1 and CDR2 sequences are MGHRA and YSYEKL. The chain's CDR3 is CASSPRDETYEQYF. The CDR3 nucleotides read TGCGCCAGCAGCCCTCGGGACGAAACCTACGAGCAGTACTTC.

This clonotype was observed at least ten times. For the CDR3, the DNA is TGCGCCAGCAGCCAAGACAGGGTATTCCCCTACGAGCAGTACTTC. It encodes CASSQDRVFPYEQYF. The chain recombines TRBV4-3 with TRBJ2-7; a possible D gene is TRBD1 (5 bases). Germline V gene sequence: CDR1 LGHNA, CDR2 YSLEER. Deletions cut 0 bases from V and 2 bases from J, with 11 bases between. This CDR3 region has 15 residues.

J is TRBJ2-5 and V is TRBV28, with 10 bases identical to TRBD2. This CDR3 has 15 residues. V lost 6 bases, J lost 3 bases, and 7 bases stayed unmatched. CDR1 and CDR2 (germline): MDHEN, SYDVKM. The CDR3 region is CASSPLAGIEETQYF. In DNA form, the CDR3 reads TGTGCCAGCAGCCCACTAGCGGGGATAGAAGAGACCCAGTACTTC.

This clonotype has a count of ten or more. In nucleotides, the CDR3 is TGTGCCATACAGACAGGGAAATATGGCTACACCTTC. It codes for CAIQTGKYGYTF. The rearrangement uses TRBV2 and TRBJ1-2, with 7 bases lining up with TRBD1. CDR1 SNHLY and CDR2 FYNNEI come from the germline V gene. This CDR3 has 12 amino acids. The ends lost 10 bases at V and 5 bases at J; junction bases unmatched: 7.

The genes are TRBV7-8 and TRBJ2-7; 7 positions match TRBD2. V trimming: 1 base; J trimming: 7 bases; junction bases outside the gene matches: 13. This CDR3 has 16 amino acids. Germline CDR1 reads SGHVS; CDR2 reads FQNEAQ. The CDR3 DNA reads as TGTGCCAGCAGCTTAGGTGGGGGGGGTTTCTCGTGGGAGCAGTACTTC. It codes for CASSLGGGGFSWEQYF.

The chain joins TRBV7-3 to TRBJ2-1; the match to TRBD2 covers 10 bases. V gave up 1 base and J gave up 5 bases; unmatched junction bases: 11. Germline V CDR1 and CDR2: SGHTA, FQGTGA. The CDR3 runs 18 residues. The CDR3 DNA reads TGTGCCAGCAGCTTAAAGGGGGCCAGCGGGGGGGTCGACAATGAGCAGTTCTTC. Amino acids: CASSLKGASGGVDNEQFF.

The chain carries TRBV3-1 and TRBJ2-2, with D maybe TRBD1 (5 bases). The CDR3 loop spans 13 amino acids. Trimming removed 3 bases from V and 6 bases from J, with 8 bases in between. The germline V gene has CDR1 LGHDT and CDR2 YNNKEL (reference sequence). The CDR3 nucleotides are TGTGCCAGCAGCCATAGGGGATCCGGGGAGCTGTTTTTT. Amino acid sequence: CASSHRGSGELFF.

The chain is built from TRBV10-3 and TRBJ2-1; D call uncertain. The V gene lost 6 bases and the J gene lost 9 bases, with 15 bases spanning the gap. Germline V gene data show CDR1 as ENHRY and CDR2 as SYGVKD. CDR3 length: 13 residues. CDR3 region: CAIRPLLLAEQFF. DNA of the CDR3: TGTGCCATCAGGCCCCTACTTCTGGCTGAGCAGTTCTTC.

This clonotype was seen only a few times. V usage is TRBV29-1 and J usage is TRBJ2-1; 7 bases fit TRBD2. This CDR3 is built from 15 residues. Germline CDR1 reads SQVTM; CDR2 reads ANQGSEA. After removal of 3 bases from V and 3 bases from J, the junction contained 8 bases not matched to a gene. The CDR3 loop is CSVDVSSGFYNEQFF. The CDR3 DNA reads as TGCAGCGTTGACGTCTCTAGCGGTTTCTACAATGAGCAGTTCTTC.

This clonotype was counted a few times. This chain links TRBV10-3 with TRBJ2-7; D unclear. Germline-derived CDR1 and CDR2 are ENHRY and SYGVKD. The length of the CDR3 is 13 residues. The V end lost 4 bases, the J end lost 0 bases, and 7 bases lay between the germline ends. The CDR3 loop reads CAISGSSSYEQYF. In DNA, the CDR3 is TGTGCCATCAGTGGCAGTAGCTCCTACGAGCAGTACTTC.

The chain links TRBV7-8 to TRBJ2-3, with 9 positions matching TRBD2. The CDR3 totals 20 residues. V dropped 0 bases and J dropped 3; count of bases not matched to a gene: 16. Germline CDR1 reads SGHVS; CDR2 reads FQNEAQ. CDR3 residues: CASSLATLAGRTQGTDTQYF. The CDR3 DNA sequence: TGTGCCAGCAGCTTAGCAACGCTAGCGGGGAGGACCCAGGGGACAGATACGCAGTATTTT.

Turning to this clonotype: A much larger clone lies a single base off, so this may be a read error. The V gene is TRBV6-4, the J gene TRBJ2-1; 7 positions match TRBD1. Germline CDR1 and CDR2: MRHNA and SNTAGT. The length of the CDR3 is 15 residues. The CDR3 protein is CASSDRQGGYNKQFF. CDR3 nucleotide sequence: TGTGCCAGCAGTGACAGACAGGGTGGATACAATAAGCAGTTCTTC.

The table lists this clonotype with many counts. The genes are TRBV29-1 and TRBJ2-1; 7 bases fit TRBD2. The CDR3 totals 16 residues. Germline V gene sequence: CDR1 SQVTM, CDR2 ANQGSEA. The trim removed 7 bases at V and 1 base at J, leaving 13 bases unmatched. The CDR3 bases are TGCAGCGCCCGACAGAAACTAGCGCCTTCCTACAATGAGCAGTTCTTC. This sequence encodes CSARQKLAPSYNEQFF.

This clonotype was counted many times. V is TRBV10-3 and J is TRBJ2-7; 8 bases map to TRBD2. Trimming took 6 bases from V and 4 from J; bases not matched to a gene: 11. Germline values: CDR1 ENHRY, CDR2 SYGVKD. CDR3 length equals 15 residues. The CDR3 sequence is CAISGGGRDPYEQYF. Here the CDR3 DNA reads TGTGCCATCAGCGGGGGGGGGCGGGACCCATACGAGCAGTACTTC.

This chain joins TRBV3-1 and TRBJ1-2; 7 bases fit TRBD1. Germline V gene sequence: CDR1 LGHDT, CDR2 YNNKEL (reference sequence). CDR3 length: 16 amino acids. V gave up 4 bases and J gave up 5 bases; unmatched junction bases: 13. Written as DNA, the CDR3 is TGTGCCAGCAGCCGGAACACCGGGACAGAGAAATATGGCTACACCTTC. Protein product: CASSRNTGTEKYGYTF. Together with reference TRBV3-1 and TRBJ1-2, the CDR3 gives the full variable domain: DTAVSQTPKYLVTQMGNDKSIKCEQNLGHDTMYWYKQDSKKFLKIMFSYNNKELIINETVPNRFSPKSPDKAHLNLHINSLELGDSAVYFCASSRNTGTEKYGYTFGSGTRLTVV.

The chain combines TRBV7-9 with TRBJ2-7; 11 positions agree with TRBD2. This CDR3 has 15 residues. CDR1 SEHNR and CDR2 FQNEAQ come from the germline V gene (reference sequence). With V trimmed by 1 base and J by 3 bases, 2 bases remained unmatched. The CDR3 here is CASSLEGLADYEQYF. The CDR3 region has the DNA TGTGCCAGCAGCTTAGAGGGACTAGCGGACTACGAGCAGTACTTC.

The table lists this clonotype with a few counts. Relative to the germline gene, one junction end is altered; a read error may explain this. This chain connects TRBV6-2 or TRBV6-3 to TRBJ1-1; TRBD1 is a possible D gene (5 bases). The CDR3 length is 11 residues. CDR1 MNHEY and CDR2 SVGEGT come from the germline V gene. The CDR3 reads CASSFDSLLLF. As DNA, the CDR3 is TGTGCCAGCAGTTTCGACAGTCTCCTACTCTTT.